This T cell receptor (beta chain) was identified in a study of T cell responses to AZD1222 COVID-19 vaccine. Study overall: The study pooled second doses at about 4 or about 12 weeks.

This table comes from immunoSEQ multiplex PCR, and its TCRdb copy is limited to in-frame clones, with some not included. This sample yields 85,000 to 130,000 clones, of which approximately 88% are seen a single time; 16% belongs to the top ten. Study-wide points: Among vaccine-associated CD4 TCRs, coverage spanned spike, with dominance at 160-218 and 743-854. Nearly half of spike-specific TCRs reportedly target unmutated variant regions.

Details on this clone: The antigen remains undetermined.

Germline V gene lookup returns CDR1 MDHEN and CDR2 SYDVKM. Trimming removed 5 bases from V and 3 bases from J; junction bases left unmatched: 8. The CDR3 loop spans 15 amino acids. Here the sequenced sample was peripheral blood, taken on day 0 of AZD1222 vaccination. This receptor was taken from an adult in good health. This chain joins TRBV28 and TRBJ1-1; 8 bases fit TRBD1. The CDR3 DNA reads TGTGCCAGCAGTGGGGACAGGACAAGGTACACTGAAGCTTTCTTT. Its translation: CASSGDRTRYTEAFF.